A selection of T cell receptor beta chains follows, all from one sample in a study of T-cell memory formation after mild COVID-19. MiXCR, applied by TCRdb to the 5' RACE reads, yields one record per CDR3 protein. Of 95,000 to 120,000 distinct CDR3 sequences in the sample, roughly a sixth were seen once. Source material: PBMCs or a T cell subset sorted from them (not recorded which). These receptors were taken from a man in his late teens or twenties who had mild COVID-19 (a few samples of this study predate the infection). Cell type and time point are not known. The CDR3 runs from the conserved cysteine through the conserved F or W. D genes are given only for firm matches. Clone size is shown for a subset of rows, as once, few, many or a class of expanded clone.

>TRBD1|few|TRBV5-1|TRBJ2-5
TGCGCCAGCAGCCGCTACGGACAGGGATCAGAGACCCAGTACTTC
CASSRYGQGSETQYF
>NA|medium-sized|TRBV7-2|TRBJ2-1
TGTGCCAGCAGCTTCGCAATCGAGCAGTTCTTC
CASSFAIEQFF
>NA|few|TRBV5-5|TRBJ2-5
TGTGCCAGCAGCTTGTCAGCCGGGGTAGAGACCCAGTACTTC
CASSLSAGVETQYF
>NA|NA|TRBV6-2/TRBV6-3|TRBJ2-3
TGTGCCAGCGGCAACTGGACTCGCAGAATTTCAGATACGCAGTATTTT
CASGNWTRRISDTQYF
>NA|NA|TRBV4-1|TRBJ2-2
TGCGCCAGCAGCCAAAGGATCGGGGCAGCGAACACCGGGGAGCTGTTTTTT
CASSQRIGAANTGELFF
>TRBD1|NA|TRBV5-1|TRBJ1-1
TGCGCCAGCAGCTTAAGGACAGGGGCTGGGTTGAACACTGAAGCTTTCTTT
CASSLRTGAGLNTEAFF
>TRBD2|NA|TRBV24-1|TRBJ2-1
TGTGCCACCAGTGATTCGACTAGCGAGGGTGAGCAGTTCTTC
CATSDSTSEGEQFF
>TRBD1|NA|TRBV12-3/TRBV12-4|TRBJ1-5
TGTGCCAGCAGGGTAACAGGGGACCAGCCCCAGCATTTT
CASRVTGDQPQHF
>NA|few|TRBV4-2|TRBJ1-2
TGTGCCAGCAGCCAATCCGTTGGCTATGGCTACACCTTC
CASSQSVGYGYTF
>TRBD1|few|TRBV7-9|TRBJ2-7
TGTGCCAGCAGCTTTACAGGGGGCCCCTACGAGCAGTACTTC
CASSFTGGPYEQYF
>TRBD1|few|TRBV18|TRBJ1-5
TGTGCCAGCTCACTCGACAGGGGAGGTCAGCCCCAGCATTTT
CASSLDRGGQPQHF
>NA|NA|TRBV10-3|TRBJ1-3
TGTGCCATCAGTGGCCAACAGGGTAGCTCTGGAAACACCATATATTTT
CAISGQQGSSGNTIYF
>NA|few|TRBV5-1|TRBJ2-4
TGCGCCAGCAGCCCAAACCCTGGAGACAAAAACATTCAGTACTTC
CASSPNPGDKNIQYF
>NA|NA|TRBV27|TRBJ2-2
TGTGCCAGCAGCGGAGCCCGGGCAGCGAACACCGGGGAGCTGTTTTTT
CASSGARAANTGELFF
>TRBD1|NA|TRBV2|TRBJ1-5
TGTGCCGCATGGACAGGGGCGGTTCAGCCCCAGCATTTT
CAAWTGAVQPQHF
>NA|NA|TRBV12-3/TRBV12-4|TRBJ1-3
TGTGCCAGCAGACCCGGGACAGGAAACACCATATATTTT
CASRPGTGNTIYF
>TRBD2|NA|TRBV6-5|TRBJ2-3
TGTGCCAGCAGTACACGGGAGGGGGGCCCAGATACGCAGTATTTT
CASSTREGGPDTQYF
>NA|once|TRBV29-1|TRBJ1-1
TGCAGCGTCCATAGTGGGGCTCGGACTGAAGCTTTCTTT
CSVHSGARTEAFF
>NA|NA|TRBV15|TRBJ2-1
TGTGCCACCAGCGGGGGGACGACCGGAGGGGGTGAGCAGTTCTTC
CATSGGTTGGGEQFF
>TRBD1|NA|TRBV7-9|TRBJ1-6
TGTGCCAGCAGCCCCAGGGGGGCGGGTAATTCACCCCTCCACTTT
CASSPRGAGNSPLHF
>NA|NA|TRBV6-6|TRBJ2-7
TGTGCCAGCAGAGAGAACACAGGCGGGCCTCACGAGCAGTACTTC
CASRENTGGPHEQYF
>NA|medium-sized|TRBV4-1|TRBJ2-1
TGCGCCAGCAGCCAAGATAGCAGCGACTACAATGAGCAGTTCTTC
CASSQDSSDYNEQFF
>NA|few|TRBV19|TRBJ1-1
TGTGCCAGTAGTATCTATAGGGGGAACACTGAAGCTTTCTTT
CASSIYRGNTEAFF
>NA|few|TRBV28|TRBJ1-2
TGTGCCAGCAGTGGGAGTGGCTATGGCTACACCTTC
CASSGSGYGYTF
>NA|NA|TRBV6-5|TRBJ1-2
TGTGCCAGCAGTTACTCGAGTCAGGGAGGCTATGGCTACACCTTC
CASSYSSQGGYGYTF
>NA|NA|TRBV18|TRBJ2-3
TGTGCCAGCTCACCACGGCCAGATACGCAGTATTTT
CASSPRPDTQYF
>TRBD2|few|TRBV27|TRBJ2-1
TGTGCCAGCAGTCTCACCCAGGCGGGGGGCGCGGTCTACAATGAGCAGTTCTTC
CASSLTQAGGAVYNEQFF
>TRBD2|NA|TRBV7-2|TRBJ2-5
TGTGCCAGCAGCTTAGCACCCAGTGGCGGGGGGGAAGAGACCCAGTACTTC
CASSLAPSGGGEETQYF
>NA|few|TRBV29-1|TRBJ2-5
TGCAGCATCTTGAGGGGTCAGTATGGGTACCAAGAGACCCAGTACTTC
CSILRGQYGYQETQYF
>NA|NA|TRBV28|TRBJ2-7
TGTGCCAGCAGTACTACAGGGCAGGAGCAGTACTTC
CASSTTGQEQYF
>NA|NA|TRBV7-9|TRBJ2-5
TGTGCCAGCAGCTTCCAAAGGACCCAGTACTTC
CASSFQRTQYF
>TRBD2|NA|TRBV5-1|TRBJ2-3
TGCGCCAGCAGCTTCCAAGCGGGGCCAGATACGCAGTATTTT
CASSFQAGPDTQYF
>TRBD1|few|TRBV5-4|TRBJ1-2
TGTGCCAGCAGCATGGACAGGGGTGACTATGGCTACACCTTC
CASSMDRGDYGYTF
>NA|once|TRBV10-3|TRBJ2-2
TGTGCCATCAGCCCCCGACTCTCCGGGGAGCTGTTTTTT
CAISPRLSGELFF
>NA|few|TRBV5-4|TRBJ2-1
TGTGCCAGCAGCCGGGCCTCGGTAGGTGGCGATGAGCAGTTCTTC
CASSRASVGGDEQFF
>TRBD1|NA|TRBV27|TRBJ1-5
TGTGCCACCAGGGGGATGAAGGGTGTGAATCAGCCCCAGCATTTT
CATRGMKGVNQPQHF
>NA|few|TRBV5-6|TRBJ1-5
TGTGCCAGCAGCTTGGCGCGCGGGGCCCAGCATTTT
CASSLARGAQHF